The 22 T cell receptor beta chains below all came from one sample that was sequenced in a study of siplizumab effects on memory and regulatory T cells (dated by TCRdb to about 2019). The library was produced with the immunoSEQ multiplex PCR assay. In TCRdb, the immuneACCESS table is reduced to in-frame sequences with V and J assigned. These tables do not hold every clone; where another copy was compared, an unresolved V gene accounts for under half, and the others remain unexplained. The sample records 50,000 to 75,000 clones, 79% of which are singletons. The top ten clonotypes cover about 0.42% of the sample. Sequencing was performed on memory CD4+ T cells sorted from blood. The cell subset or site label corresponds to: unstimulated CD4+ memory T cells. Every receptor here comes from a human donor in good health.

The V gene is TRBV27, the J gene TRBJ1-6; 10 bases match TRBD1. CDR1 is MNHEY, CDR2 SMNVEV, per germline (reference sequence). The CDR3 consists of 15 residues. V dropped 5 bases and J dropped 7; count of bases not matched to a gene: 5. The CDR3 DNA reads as TGTGCCAGCAGTCCCGGGGACAGGGGAAATTCACCCCTCCACTTT. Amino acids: CASSPGDRGNSPLHF.

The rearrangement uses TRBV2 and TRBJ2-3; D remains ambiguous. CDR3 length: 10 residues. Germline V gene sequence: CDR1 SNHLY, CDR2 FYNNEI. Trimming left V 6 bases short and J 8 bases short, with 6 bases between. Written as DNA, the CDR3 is TGTGCCAGCAGGATGGGTACGCAGTATTTT. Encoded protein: CASRMGTQYF.

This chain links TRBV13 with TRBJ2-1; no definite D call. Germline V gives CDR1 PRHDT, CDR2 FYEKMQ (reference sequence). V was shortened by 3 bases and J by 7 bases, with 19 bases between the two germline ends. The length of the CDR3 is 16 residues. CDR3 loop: CASSFPSVFSPNEQFF. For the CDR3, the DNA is TGTGCCAGCAGCTTCCCCTCAGTATTTTCCCCGAATGAGCAGTTCTTC.

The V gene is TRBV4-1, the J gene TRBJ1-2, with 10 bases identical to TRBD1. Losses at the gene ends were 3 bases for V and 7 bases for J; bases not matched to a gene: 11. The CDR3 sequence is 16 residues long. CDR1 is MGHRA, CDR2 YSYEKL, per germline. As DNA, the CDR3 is TGCGCCAGCAGCCAGATTAGGGGGACAGGGGTGTCTGGCTACACCTTC. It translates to CASSQIRGTGVSGYTF.

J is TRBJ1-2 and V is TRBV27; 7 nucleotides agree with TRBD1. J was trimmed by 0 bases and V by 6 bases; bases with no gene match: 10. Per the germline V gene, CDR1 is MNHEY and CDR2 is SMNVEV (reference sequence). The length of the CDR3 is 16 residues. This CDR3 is CASRSPNRGSNYGYTF. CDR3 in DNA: TGTGCCAGCAGGTCCCCGAACAGGGGTTCTAACTATGGCTACACCTTC.

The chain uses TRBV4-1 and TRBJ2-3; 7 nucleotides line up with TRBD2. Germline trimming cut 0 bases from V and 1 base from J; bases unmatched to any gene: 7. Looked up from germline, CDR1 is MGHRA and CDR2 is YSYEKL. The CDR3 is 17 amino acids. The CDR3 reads CASSQESSGARTDTQYF. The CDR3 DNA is TGCGCCAGCAGCCAAGAATCGAGCGGGGCCCGCACAGATACGCAGTATTTT.

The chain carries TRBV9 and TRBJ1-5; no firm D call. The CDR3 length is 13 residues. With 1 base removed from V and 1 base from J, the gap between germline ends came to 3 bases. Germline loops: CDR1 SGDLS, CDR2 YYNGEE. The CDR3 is CASSVRSNQPQHF. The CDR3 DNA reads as TGTGCCAGCAGCGTAAGGAGCAATCAGCCCCAGCATTTT.

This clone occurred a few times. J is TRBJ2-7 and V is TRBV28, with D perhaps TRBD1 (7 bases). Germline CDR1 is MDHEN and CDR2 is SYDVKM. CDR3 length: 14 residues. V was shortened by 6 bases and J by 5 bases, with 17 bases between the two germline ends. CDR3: CASRPYARGDEQYF. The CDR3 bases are TGTGCCAGCAGGCCGTATGCCAGGGGGGACGAGCAGTACTTC.

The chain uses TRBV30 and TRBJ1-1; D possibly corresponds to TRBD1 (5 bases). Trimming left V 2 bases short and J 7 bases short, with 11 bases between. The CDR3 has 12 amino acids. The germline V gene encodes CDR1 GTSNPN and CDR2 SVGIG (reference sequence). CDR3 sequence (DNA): TGTGCCTGGAGTCCAGGGACTGTTGAAGCTTTCTTT. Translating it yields CAWSPGTVEAFF.

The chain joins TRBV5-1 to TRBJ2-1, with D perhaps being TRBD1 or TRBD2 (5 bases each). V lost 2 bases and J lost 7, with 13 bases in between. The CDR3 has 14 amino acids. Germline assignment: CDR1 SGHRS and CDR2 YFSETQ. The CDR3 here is CASSLPGTANEQFF. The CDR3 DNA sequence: TGCGCCAGCAGCTTACCCGGGACCGCAAATGAGCAGTTCTTC.

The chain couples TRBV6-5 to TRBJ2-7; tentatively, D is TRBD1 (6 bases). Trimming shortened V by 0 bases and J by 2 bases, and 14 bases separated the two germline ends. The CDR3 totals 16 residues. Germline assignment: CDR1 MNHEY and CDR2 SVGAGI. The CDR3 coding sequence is TGTGCCAGCAGTTACTCGGGCAACCAGGGGACCTACGAGCAGTACTTC. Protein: CASSYSGNQGTYEQYF.

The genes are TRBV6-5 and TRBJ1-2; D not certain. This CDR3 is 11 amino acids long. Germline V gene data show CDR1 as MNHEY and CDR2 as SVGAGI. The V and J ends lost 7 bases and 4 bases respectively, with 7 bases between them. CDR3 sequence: CASIDTYGYTF. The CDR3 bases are TGTGCCAGCATCGACACCTATGGCTACACCTTC.

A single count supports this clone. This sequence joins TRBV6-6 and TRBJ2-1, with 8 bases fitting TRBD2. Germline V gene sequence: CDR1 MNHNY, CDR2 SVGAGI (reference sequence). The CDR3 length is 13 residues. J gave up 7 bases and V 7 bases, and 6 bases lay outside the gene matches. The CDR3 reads CASTPGGGNEQFF. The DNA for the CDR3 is TGTGCCAGCACCCCGGGGGGGGGTAATGAGCAGTTCTTC.

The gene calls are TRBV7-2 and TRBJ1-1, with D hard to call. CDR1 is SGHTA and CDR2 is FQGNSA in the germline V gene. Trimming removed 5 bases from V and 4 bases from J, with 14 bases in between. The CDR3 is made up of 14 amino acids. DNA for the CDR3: TGTGCCAGCAGCCCCGGAGTCGGTGGCACTGAAGCTTTCTTT. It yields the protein CASSPGVGGTEAFF.

CDR3 in DNA: TGCGCCAGCAGTACGAGGGCCCCGAATTCACCCCTCCACTTT. Encoded protein: CASSTRAPNSPLHF. This chain uses TRBV10-2 with TRBJ1-6; D uncertain. V lost 5 bases and J lost 7, with 12 bases in between. The length of the CDR3 is 14 residues. Germline loops: CDR1 WSHSY, CDR2 SAAADI.

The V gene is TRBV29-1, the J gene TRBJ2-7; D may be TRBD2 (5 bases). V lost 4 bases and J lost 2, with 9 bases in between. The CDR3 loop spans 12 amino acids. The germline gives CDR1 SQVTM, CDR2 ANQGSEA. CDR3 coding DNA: TGCAGCGTTGGTTCCGGGACCTACGAGCAGTACTTC. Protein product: CSVGSGTYEQYF.

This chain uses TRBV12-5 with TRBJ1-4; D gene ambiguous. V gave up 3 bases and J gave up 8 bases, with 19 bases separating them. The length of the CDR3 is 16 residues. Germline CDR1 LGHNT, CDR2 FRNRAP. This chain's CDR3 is CASGFAITTTIEKLFF. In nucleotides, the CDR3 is TGTGCTAGTGGTTTCGCTATTACTACCACGATCGAAAAACTGTTTTTT. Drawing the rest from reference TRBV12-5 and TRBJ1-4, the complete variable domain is DARVTQTPRHKVTEMGQEVTMRCQPILGHNTVFWYRQTMMQGLELLAYFRNRAPLDDSGMPKDRFSAEMPDATLATLKIQPSEPRDSAVYFCASGFAITTTIEKLFFGSGTQLSVL.

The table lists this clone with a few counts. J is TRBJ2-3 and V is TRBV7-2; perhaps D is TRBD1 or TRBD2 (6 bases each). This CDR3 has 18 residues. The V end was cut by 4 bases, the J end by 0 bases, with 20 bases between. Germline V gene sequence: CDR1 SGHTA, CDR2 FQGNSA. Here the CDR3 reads CASSSPSWGGTSTDTQYF. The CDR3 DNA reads TGTGCCAGCAGCTCCCCCTCTTGGGGCGGGACAAGCACAGATACGCAGTATTTT.

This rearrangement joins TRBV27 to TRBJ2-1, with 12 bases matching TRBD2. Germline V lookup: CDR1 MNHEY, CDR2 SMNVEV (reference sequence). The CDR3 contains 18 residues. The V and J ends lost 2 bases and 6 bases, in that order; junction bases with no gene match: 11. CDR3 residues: CASSLRYLAGGPVNEQFF. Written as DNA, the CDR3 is TGTGCCAGCAGTTTACGATATCTAGCGGGGGGGCCGGTCAATGAGCAGTTCTTC.

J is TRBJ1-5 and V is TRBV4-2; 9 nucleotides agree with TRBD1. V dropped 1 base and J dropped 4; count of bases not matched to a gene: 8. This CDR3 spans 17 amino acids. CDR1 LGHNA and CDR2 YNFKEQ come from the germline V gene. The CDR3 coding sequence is TGTGCCAGCAGCCAAGCGGAGGGACAGGGTCGGAATCAGCCCCAGCATTTT. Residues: CASSQAEGQGRNQPQHF.

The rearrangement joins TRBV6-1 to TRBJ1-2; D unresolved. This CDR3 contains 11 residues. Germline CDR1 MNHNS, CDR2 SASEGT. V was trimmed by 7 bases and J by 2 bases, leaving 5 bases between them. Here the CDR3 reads CASNLNYGYTF. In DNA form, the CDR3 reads TGTGCCAGCAATCTCAACTATGGCTACACCTTC.

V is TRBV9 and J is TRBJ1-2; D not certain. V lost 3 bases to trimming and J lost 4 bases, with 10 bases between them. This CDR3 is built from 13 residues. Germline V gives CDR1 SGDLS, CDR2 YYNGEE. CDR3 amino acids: CASSGAGIYGYTF. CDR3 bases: TGTGCCAGCAGCGGTGCGGGGATCTATGGCTACACCTTC.